This T cell receptor beta chain emerged from a study of beta chain features in type 1 diabetes. Turning to the study itself: Healthy donors, compared against patients, showed similar age, gender and cell yields.

From germline, CDR1 is MDHEN and CDR2 SYDVKM. CDR3 length: 11 residues. The V and J ends lost 9 bases and 0 bases respectively, with 5 bases between them. The authors took one heparinised blood draw, averaging about 120 mL, from each donor. Post-sort purity exceeded 95% for all sorted populations. Study results and limitations: Patients with type 1 diabetes showed fewer VDJ junction insertions and more deletions.

Concerning this clone: Its target is unknown. Other DNA sequences in this sample translate to the same CDR3.

The whole isolated RNA underwent reverse transcription, so sequencing captured expressed TCRB transcripts. The data were produced by immunoSEQ multiplex PCR, yet TCRdb's version contains in-frame clones alone and is incomplete. This sample yields roughly 300,000 clones, of which 7.5% to 9% are seen a single time; less than 0.45% belongs to the top ten. The chain employs TRBV28 and TRBJ1-1; D gene unclear. The sequencing input was central memory CD4+ T cells from blood. This TCR was recovered from a young woman in good health. The CDR3 DNA follows: TGTGCCAGTCGTTTGAACACTGAAGCTTTCTTT. This sequence encodes CASRLNTEAFF.